Following are 21 T cell receptor beta chains from one sample sequenced in a study of control samples from healthy donors and cancer patients. TCRdb's copy holds only in-frame clones and misses some; the assay was immunoSEQ multiplex PCR. The sample holds 100,000 to 150,000 clones, 80% to 95% seen once. The specimen was blood. These receptors all stem from a man aged 40-49 years in good health.

The rearrangement joins TRBV30 to TRBJ2-2; D is undetermined. Trimming shortened V by 6 bases and J by 4 bases, and 9 bases separated the two germline ends. Germline V gene lookup returns CDR1 GTSNPN and CDR2 SVGIG (reference sequence). The CDR3 totals 12 residues. CDR3 sequence reads: CACKSITGELFF. The DNA for the CDR3 is TGTGCCTGCAAAAGTATCACCGGGGAGCTGTTTTTT.

This clone has just one count. The chain has TRBV2 and TRBJ1-1; tentatively, D is TRBD1 (5 bases). V was trimmed by 8 bases and J by 2 bases, leaving 12 bases between them. This CDR3 contains 13 residues. The germline CDR1 and CDR2 sequences are SNHLY and FYNNEI. In nucleotides, the CDR3 is TGTGCCAGCTTAGTGGACATTAACACTGAAGCTTTCTTT. Its protein product is CASLVDINTEAFF.

This rearrangement joins TRBV5-4 to TRBJ2-1, with TRBD2 identical over 13 bases. V dropped 4 bases and J dropped 7; count of bases not matched to a gene: 5. This CDR3 spans 15 amino acids. Germline V lookup: CDR1 SGHNT, CDR2 YYREEE (reference sequence). CDR3: CASSGTSGVLNEQFF. The CDR3 DNA sequence: TGTGCCAGCAGCGGGACTAGCGGGGTTTTAAATGAGCAGTTCTTC.

This clone has more than one count but fewer than ten. The genes are TRBV9 and TRBJ1-1; maybe TRBD1 (5 bases). Germline V gives CDR1 SGDLS, CDR2 YYNGEE. V was shortened by 4 bases and J by 4 bases, with 17 bases between the two germline ends. CDR3 size: 15 residues. CDR3 residues: CASSRMQGMGTEAFF. The CDR3 nucleotides read TGTGCCAGCAGCCGGATGCAGGGAATGGGCACTGAAGCTTTCTTT. Combining the CDR3 with reference TRBV9 and TRBJ1-1 gives the whole variable domain DSGVTQTPKHLITATGQRVTLRCSPRSGDLSVYWYQQSLDQGLQFLIQYYNGEERAKGNILERFSAQQFPDLHSELNLSSLELGDSALYFCASSRMQGMGTEAFFGQGTRLTVV.

This clone has just a few counts. This sequence joins TRBV2 and TRBJ2-7; D tentatively fits TRBD1 or TRBD2 (5 bases each). The CDR3 spans 14 residues. The V gene lost 6 bases and the J gene lost 6 bases, with 18 bases spanning the gap. The germline CDR1 and CDR2 sequences are SNHLY and FYNNEI. The CDR3 sequence: CASREWGRSGEQYF. The CDR3 DNA is TGTGCCAGCAGGGAGTGGGGACGCTCAGGCGAGCAGTACTTC.

This sequence joins TRBV28 and TRBJ2-7, with D unclear. Looked up from germline, CDR1 is MDHEN and CDR2 is SYDVKM. V lost 3 bases, J lost 0 bases, and 12 bases lay in between. The CDR3 covers 15 residues. CDR3 residues: CASSFYGQSSYEQYF. CDR3 DNA sequence: TGTGCCAGCAGTTTTTACGGGCAGTCCTCCTACGAGCAGTACTTC.

The rearrangement uses TRBV4-1 and TRBJ2-3; 8 bases fit TRBD1. Germline assignment: CDR1 MGHRA and CDR2 YSYEKL. The V segment lost 1 base and the J segment 2 bases; nucleotides outside the gene matches: 5. The CDR3 extends over 16 amino acids. The CDR3 sequence is CASSQVRDRYTDTQYF. The CDR3 nucleotides are TGCGCCAGCAGCCAAGTCCGGGACAGGTACACAGATACGCAGTATTTT.

The chain employs TRBV29-1 and TRBJ1-2, with TRBD1 matching over 7 bases. This CDR3 region has 13 residues. Germline CDR1 and CDR2: SQVTM and ANQGSEA. V was pared by 4 bases and J by 8 bases, with 10 bases of the junction left unmatched. The CDR3 DNA reads TGCAGCGTTGGGGACAGCCCCCTATGGGGCTACACCTTC. Protein product: CSVGDSPLWGYTF.

The chain recombines TRBV5-6 with TRBJ2-3; no firm D call. V shed 5 bases and J shed 3 bases, with 7 bases lying between them. Germline CDR1 SGHDT, CDR2 YYEEEE. This CDR3 region has 12 residues. Written as DNA, the CDR3 is TGTGCCAGCAGGTGGGGAACAGATACGCAGTATTTT. Its protein is CASRWGTDTQYF.

V is TRBV5-4 and J is TRBJ2-2; 11 bases fit TRBD2. The CDR3 covers 16 residues. V was clipped by 6 bases and J by 7 bases; unmatched bases: 11. Germline-derived CDR1 and CDR2 are SGHNT and YYREEE (reference sequence). The CDR3 region has the DNA TGTGCCAGCACCCTAGGTAGCGGGGGGGCAGGCGGGGAGCTGTTTTTT. This encodes CASTLGSGGAGGELFF.

This chain connects TRBV2 to TRBJ1-5; a weak D match, TRBD1 (6 bases). Deletions cut 6 bases from V and 11 bases from J, with 23 bases between. The germline V gene encodes CDR1 SNHLY and CDR2 FYNNEI. This CDR3 contains 15 residues. The CDR3 DNA sequence: TGTGCCAGCAGCCGCGTGATGGGGGGCGGCTCGACCCAGCATTTT. This sequence encodes CASSRVMGGGSTQHF.

The CDR3 here is CASSRNPGARNGELFF. The CDR3, as DNA: TGTGCCAGCAGCCGGAATCCAGGGGCGAGGAACGGGGAGCTGTTTTTT. The chain has TRBV9 and TRBJ2-2; TRBD1 might be the D (6 bases). The germline gives CDR1 SGDLS, CDR2 YYNGEE. The CDR3 contains 16 residues. V lost 4 bases, J lost 7 bases, and 20 bases lay in between.

This rearrangement joins TRBV12-3 or TRBV12-4 to TRBJ2-5; D may match TRBD1 or TRBD2 (6 bases each). V was trimmed by 2 bases and J by 5 bases, leaving 9 bases between them. The CDR3 consists of 13 residues. The CDR3 nucleotides are TGTGCCAGCAGTTTATGGGGGGCGGAGACCCAGTACTTC. It translates to CASSLWGAETQYF.

Concerning this clone: At the DNA level, this CDR3 is encoded by other sequences in the same sample as well. The chain recombines TRBV27 with TRBJ2-5; 11 positions agree with TRBD1. CDR3 size: 14 residues. V shed 2 bases, J shed 4 bases, and the junction held 0 bases outside the gene matches. Germline V lookup: CDR1 MNHEY, CDR2 SMNVEV (reference sequence). CDR3 nucleotides: TGTGCCAGCAGTTTAGGGACAGGGGGAGAGACCCAGTACTTC. This gives the protein CASSLGTGGETQYF.

This chain joins TRBV9 and TRBJ2-7; no clear D. The germline CDR1 and CDR2 sequences are SGDLS and YYNGEE. The V end lost 2 bases, the J end lost 0 bases, and 9 bases lay between the germline ends. CDR3 length: 14 amino acids. The CDR3: CASSVGPSSYEQYF. The CDR3 DNA sequence: TGTGCCAGCAGCGTGGGTCCGAGCTCCTACGAGCAGTACTTC.

DNA of the CDR3: TGTGCCTGGAGTCGTGCGAACACTGAAGCTTTCTTT. Translating it yields CAWSRANTEAFF. The chain couples TRBV30 to TRBJ1-1; D gene unclear. Germline V gene lookup returns CDR1 GTSNPN and CDR2 SVGIG (reference sequence). V lost 2 bases to trimming and J lost 1 base, with 5 bases between them. The CDR3 has 12 amino acids.

The chain joins TRBV5-1 to TRBJ2-7; D possibly corresponds to TRBD2 (5 bases). The V gene's germline CDR1 is SGHRS and CDR2 YFSETQ. CDR3 length: 14 amino acids. V lost 4 bases to trimming and J lost 1 base, with 12 bases between them. CDR3 nucleotides: TGCGCCAGCAGCAGAGCTGGGAGTTCCTACGAGCAGTACTTC. Its protein is CASSRAGSSYEQYF.

This chain links TRBV5-1 with TRBJ2-7, with 7 bases lining up with TRBD2. Unmatched junction bases numbered 16, after V lost 4 bases and J lost 0 bases. The CDR3 contains 18 residues. Looked up from germline, CDR1 is SGHRS and CDR2 is YFSETQ. The CDR3 loop is CASSPNPRGDQISYEQYF. In DNA form, the CDR3 reads TGCGCCAGCAGCCCAAACCCACGGGGGGATCAAATCTCCTACGAGCAGTACTTC.

This rearrangement joins TRBV29-1 to TRBJ2-3, with no clear D. Trimming took off 5 bases at V and 1 base at J, with 7 bases between the two ends. This CDR3 has 12 residues. The V gene's germline CDR1 is SQVTM and CDR2 ANQGSEA. The chain's CDR3 is CSVLKGTDTQYF. The DNA of the CDR3 is TGCAGCGTTTTAAAGGGCACAGATACGCAGTATTTT.

This sequence joins TRBV9 and TRBJ2-1, with TRBD2 matching 9 bases. The CDR3 is 15 amino acids. In germline, CDR1 is SGDLS, CDR2 YYNGEE. With V trimmed by 4 bases and J by 5 bases, 7 bases remained unmatched. CDR3 DNA sequence: TGTGCCAGCAGCTATAGAGCTAGCGGGAACAATGAGCAGTTCTTC. Its translation is CASSYRASGNNEQFF.

The chain links TRBV28 to TRBJ1-4; no clear D. This CDR3 has 15 amino acids. CDR1 is MDHEN, CDR2 SYDVKM, per germline. Trimming stripped 2 bases from V and 5 bases from J, with 12 bases between. The CDR3: CASSLGGPENEKLFF. CDR3 DNA sequence: TGTGCCAGCAGTTTAGGTGGTCCCGAAAATGAAAAACTGTTTTTT.